This TCR beta chain appears in the sequencing data of a study of blood T cell repertoires in COVID-19. Authors' processing steps: Reference gene primers were amplified, and this amplification served to estimate nucleated cell counts. Data came from immunoSEQ multiplex PCR; TCRdb stores just in-frame clones and leaves some out. That table furnishes V, J and clone size, whereas the DNA furnished D and trimming. The repertoire includes some 5,200 clones, 88% of them detected once, and around 3% sits in the top ten. The source material was peripheral blood. The receptor was isolated from a woman older than 75 with acute or convalescent COVID-19.

The CDR3 DNA is TGCGCCAGCAGCTTACAGGCATCTGGGGCCAACGTCCTGACTTTC. It translates to CASSLQASGANVLTF. The V gene is TRBV5-1, the J gene TRBJ2-6; TRBD1 is a possible D gene (5 bases). V gave up 2 bases and J gave up 1 base, with 7 bases separating them. This CDR3 has 15 residues. Germline V CDR1 and CDR2: SGHRS, YFSETQ.